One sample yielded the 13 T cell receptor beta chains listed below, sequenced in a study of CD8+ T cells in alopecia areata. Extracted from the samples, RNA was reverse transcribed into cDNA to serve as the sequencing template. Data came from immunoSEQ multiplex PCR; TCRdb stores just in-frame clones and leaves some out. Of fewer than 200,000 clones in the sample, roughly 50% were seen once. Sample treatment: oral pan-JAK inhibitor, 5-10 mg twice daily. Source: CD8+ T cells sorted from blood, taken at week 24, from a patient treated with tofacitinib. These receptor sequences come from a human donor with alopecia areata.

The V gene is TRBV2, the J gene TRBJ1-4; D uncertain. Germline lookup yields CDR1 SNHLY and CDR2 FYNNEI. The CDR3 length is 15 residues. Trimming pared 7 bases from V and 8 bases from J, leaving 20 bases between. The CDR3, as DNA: TGTGCCAGCACCGGTTGGGCAGCCCTAGGCGAAAAACTGTTTTTT. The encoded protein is CASTGWAALGEKLFF.

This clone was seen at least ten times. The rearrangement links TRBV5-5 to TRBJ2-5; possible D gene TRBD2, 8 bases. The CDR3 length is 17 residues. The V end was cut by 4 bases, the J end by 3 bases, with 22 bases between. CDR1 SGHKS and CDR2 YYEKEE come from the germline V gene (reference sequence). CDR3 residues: CASSLQGFGGLEETQYF. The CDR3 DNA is TGTGCCAGCAGCCTACAGGGGTTCGGGGGACTAGAAGAGACCCAGTACTTC. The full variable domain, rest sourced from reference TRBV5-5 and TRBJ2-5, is DAGVTQSPTHLIKTRGQQVTLRCSPISGHKSVSWYQQVLGQGPQFIFQYYEKEERGRGNFPDRFSARQFPNYSSELNVNALLLGDSALYLCASSLQGFGGLEETQYFGPGTRLLVL.

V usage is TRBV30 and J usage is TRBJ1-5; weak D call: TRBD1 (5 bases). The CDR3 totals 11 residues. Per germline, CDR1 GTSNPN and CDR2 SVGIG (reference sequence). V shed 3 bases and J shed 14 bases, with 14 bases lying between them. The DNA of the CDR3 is TGTGCCTGGAGGAAAGGGGCGTACAAGCATTTT. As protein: CAWRKGAYKHF.

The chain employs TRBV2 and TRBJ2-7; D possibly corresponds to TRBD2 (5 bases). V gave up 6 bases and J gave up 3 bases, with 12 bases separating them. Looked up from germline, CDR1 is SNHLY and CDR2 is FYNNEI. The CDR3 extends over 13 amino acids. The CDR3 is CASSASRDYEQYF. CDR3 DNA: TGTGCCAGCAGCGCGAGCCGGGACTACGAGCAGTACTTC.

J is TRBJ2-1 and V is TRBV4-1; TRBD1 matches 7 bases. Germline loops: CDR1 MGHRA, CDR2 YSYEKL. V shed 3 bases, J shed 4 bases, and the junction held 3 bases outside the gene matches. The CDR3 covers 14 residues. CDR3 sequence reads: CASSHATGYNEQFF. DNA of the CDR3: TGCGCCAGCAGCCATGCGACAGGGTACAATGAGCAGTTCTTC.

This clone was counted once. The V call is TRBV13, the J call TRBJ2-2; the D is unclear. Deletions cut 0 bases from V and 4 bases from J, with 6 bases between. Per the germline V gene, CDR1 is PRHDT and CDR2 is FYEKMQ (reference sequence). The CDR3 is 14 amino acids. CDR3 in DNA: TGTGCCAGCAGCTTAGGCGACCTCACCGGGGAGCTGTTTTTT. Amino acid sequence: CASSLGDLTGELFF.

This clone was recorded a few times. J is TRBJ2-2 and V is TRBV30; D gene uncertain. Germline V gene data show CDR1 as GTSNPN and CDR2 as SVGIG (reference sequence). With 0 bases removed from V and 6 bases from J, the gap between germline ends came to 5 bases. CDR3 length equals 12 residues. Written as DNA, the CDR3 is TGTGCCTGGAGTGTACTTTCCGGGGAGCTGTTTTTT. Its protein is CAWSVLSGELFF.

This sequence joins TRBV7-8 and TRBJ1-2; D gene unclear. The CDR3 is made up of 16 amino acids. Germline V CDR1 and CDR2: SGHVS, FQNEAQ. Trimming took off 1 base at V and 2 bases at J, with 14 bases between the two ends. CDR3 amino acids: CASSLGVGRTNYGYTF. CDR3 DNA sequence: TGTGCCAGCAGCTTAGGTGTGGGTAGAACCAACTATGGCTACACCTTC.

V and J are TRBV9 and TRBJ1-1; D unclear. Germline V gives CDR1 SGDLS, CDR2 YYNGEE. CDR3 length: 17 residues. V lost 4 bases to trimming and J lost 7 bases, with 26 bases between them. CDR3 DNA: TGTGCCAGCAGCCCATCCATAAAGGTTCGATCGGCCCTTGAAGCTTTCTTT. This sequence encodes CASSPSIKVRSALEAFF.

For the CDR3, the DNA is TGTGCCAGCAGCCAAGGGAACACTGAAGCTTTCTTT. Amino acids: CASSQGNTEAFF. The chain employs TRBV14 and TRBJ1-1, with D unresolved. Looked up from germline, CDR1 is SGHDN and CDR2 is FVKESK. V was pared by 1 base and J by 1 base, with 1 base between. This CDR3 is built from 12 residues. Together with reference TRBV14 and TRBJ1-1, the CDR3 gives the full variable domain: EAGVTQFPSHSVIEKGQTVTLRCDPISGHDNLYWYRRVMGKEIKFLLHFVKESKQDESGMPNNRFLAERTGGTYSTLKVQPAELEDSGVYFCASSQGNTEAFFGQGTRLTVV.

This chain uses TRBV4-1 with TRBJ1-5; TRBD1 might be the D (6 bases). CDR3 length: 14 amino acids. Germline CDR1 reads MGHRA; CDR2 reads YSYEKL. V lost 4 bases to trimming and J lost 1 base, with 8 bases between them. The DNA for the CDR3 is TGCGCCAGCAGCCCACAGGGAAGCAATCAGCCCCAGCATTTT. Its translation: CASSPQGSNQPQHF.

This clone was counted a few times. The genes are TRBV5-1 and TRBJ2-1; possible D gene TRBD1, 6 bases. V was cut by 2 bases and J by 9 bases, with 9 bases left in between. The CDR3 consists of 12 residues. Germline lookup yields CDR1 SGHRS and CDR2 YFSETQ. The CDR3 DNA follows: TGCGCCAGCAGCTTTACAGGGTTTGAGCAGTTCTTC. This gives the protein CASSFTGFEQFF.

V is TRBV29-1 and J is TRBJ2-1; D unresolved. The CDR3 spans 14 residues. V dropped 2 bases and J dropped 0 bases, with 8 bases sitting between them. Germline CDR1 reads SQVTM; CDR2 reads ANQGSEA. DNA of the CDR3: TGCAGCGTTGAATCCCGGTCCTCCTACAATGAGCAGTTCTTC. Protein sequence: CSVESRSSYNEQFF.